The next 11 T cell receptor beta chains were all read from a single sample in a study of T-cell reconstitution after alpha-beta-depleted transplantation in children. TCRbeta library preparation incorporated unique molecular identifiers. TCRdb analysed the PCR reads with MiXCR anew, one entry per CDR3 protein. This sample has approximately 150,000 distinct CDR3 sequences, with around 9% found just once. The sequencing here drew on PBMCs, mostly from graft donor cells, taken 180 days after TCRalphabeta/CD19-depleted stem cell transplant. These receptors originate from a female patient under 10 years old who had a stem cell transplant for congenital amegakaryocytic thrombocytopenia, so the T cells may come from the graft donor.

This clonotype was detected ten times or more. V usage is TRBV5-1 and J usage is TRBJ2-7, with D possibly being TRBD2 (5 bases). CDR1 and CDR2 (germline): SGHRS, YFSETQ. V was shortened by 0 bases and J by 2 bases, with 12 bases between the two germline ends. This CDR3 region has 15 residues. Here the CDR3 reads CASSLGAIGTYEQYF. DNA for the CDR3: TGCGCCAGCAGCTTGGGAGCGATCGGGACCTACGAGCAGTACTTC.

This clonotype was counted ten times or more. This rearrangement joins TRBV29-1 to TRBJ2-1, with 9 bases that match TRBD2. Germline CDR1 is SQVTM and CDR2 is ANQGSEA. Unmatched junction bases numbered 8, after V lost 4 bases and J lost 7 bases. The CDR3 is made up of 14 amino acids. CDR3 residues: CSVGWTSEENEQFF. CDR3 coding DNA: TGCAGCGTTGGGTGGACTAGCGAGGAAAATGAGCAGTTCTTC.

This chain joins TRBV7-9 and TRBJ1-4; 7 nucleotides line up with TRBD1. With 5 bases clipped from V and 3 bases from J, the junction kept 6 bases outside the gene matches. Germline V gene lookup returns CDR1 SEHNR and CDR2 FQNEAQ (reference sequence). The CDR3 has 15 residues. The CDR3 sequence: CASSPRQGSNEKLFF. CDR3 DNA sequence: TGTGCCAGCAGCCCCCGACAGGGTTCTAATGAAAAACTGTTTTTT. Looking up the rest from reference TRBV7-9 and TRBJ1-4 gives the full variable domain: DTGVSQNPRHKITKRGQNVTFRCDPISEHNRLYWYRQTLGQGPEFLTYFQNEAQLEKSRLLSDRFSAERPKGSFSTLEIQRTEQGDSAMYLCASSPRQGSNEKLFFGSGTQLSVL.

This clonotype was seen ten or more times. V usage is TRBV20-1 and J usage is TRBJ2-1; TRBD2 matches 13 bases. The CDR3 totals 14 residues. After removal of 5 bases from V and 8 bases from J, the junction contained 6 bases not matched to a gene. CDR1 is DFQATT and CDR2 is SNEGSKA in the germline V gene (reference sequence). This CDR3 reads CSASGTSGEYEQFF. As DNA, the CDR3 is TGCAGTGCTTCCGGGACTAGCGGGGAATATGAGCAGTTCTTC.

This clonotype has at least ten counts. The chain combines TRBV5-1 with TRBJ2-5, with D possibly TRBD1 on 5 matching bases. The CDR3 contains 16 residues. CDR1 and CDR2 from the germline V gene are SGHRS and YFSETQ. The V gene lost 4 bases and the J gene lost 5 bases, with 21 bases spanning the gap. CDR3 in amino acids: CASSLPSPRAVETQYF. The CDR3 nucleotides are TGCGCCAGCAGCCTACCCTCTCCCAGGGCGGTGGAGACCCAGTACTTC.

The rearrangement joins TRBV7-9 to TRBJ2-7, with TRBD1 as a possible D gene (5 bases). V lost 1 base, J lost 3 bases, and 7 bases lay in between. CDR3 length: 13 amino acids. Germline V gene data show CDR1 as SEHNR and CDR2 as FQNEAQ (reference sequence). In nucleotides, the CDR3 is TGTGCCAGCAGCTTAGAGGACAACTACGAGCAGTACTTC. The encoded protein is CASSLEDNYEQYF.

This clonotype was observed a single time. The CDR3 does not close with the conserved phenylalanine or tryptophan, likely indicating a read error. The chain carries TRBV12-3 or TRBV12-4 and TRBJ2-7, with D perhaps given as TRBD1 or TRBD2 (5 bases each). The CDR3 has 15 amino acids. Between the trimmed V and J ends, which lost 2 bases and 2 bases, there was a span of 13 bases. The CDR3 bases are TGTGCCAGCAGTTTACGGGCAGGGAGTCCCTACGAGCAGTACTCC. The encoded protein is CASSLRAGSPYEQYS.

J is TRBJ2-3 and V is TRBV29-1; TRBD2 aligns across 12 bases. Germline V gene sequence: CDR1 SQVTM, CDR2 ANQGSEA. The J segment lost 3 bases and the V segment lost 5 bases, leaving 3 bases of the junction unmatched. This CDR3 is built from 14 residues. CDR3 residues: CSVSTSGRTDTQYF. The CDR3 bases are TGCAGCGTTTCGACTAGCGGGAGAACAGATACGCAGTATTTT.

This clonotype was found many times. The rearrangement uses TRBV7-2 and TRBJ2-1; perhaps TRBD2 as D (5 bases). This CDR3 is built from 13 residues. Germline V gene data show CDR1 as SGHTA and CDR2 as FQGNSA. Trimming shortened V by 4 bases and J by 3 bases, and 7 bases separated the two germline ends. The CDR3 is CASSYRDYNEQFF. CDR3 DNA: TGTGCCAGCAGCTACCGGGACTACAATGAGCAGTTCTTC. Drawing the rest from reference TRBV7-2 and TRBJ2-1, the complete variable domain is GAGVSQSPSNKVTEKGKDVELRCDPISGHTALYWYRQSLGQGLEFLIYFQGNSAPDKSGLPSDRFSAERTGGSVSTLTIQRTQQEDSAVYLCASSYRDYNEQFFGPGTRLTVL.

The V call is TRBV4-1, the J call TRBJ1-2; D is unresolved. Deletions cut 4 bases from V and 9 bases from J, with 12 bases between. This CDR3 is 12 amino acids long. CDR1 and CDR2 from the germline V gene are MGHRA and YSYEKL. CDR3 nucleotide sequence: TGCGCCAGCAGCCGGGCCGTAGGGAGCTACACCTTC. As protein: CASSRAVGSYTF.

In this sample, this clonotype turned up many times. The chain couples TRBV10-3 to TRBJ2-6; D not certain. Trimming left V 2 bases short and J 0 bases short, with 14 bases between. CDR1 is ENHRY and CDR2 is SYGVKD in the germline V gene. The CDR3 consists of 18 residues. The CDR3 protein is CAISELGSPSSGANVLTF. As DNA, the CDR3 is TGTGCCATCAGTGAGCTGGGATCCCCCTCCTCTGGGGCCAACGTCCTGACTTTC.